The T cell receptor beta chain described here comes from a study of shared clonotypes between healthy human individuals. Study outcomes and limitations: Among donors, clonotype sharing was expected to be affected by sequencing depth.

Free of recent acute infections or vaccinations, the donors were healthy HIV-negative adults. The quantity of DNA used in unsorted PBMC replicate PCRs was around 0.3 ug, corresponding to tens of thousands of T cell genomes. On ten immunoSEQ deep assay plates, unsorted PBMC DNA was sequenced. Sequenced by immunoSEQ multiplex PCR; TCRdb stores in-frame clones only, minus some. The table shows 100,000 or so clones, with roughly 50% occurring only once. About this clone: The antigen remains undetermined. This could be a read error, since a much larger clone is one nucleotide away. The same CDR3 also results from other DNA sequences found in this sample.

This CDR3 spans 15 amino acids. Germline V CDR1 and CDR2: MDHEN, SYDVKM. Input material: PBMCs. The TCR sequence derives from a woman between 35 and 50 years old in good health. Some clones in this sample may be carry-over from other donors' samples. V gene TRBV28 combines with J gene TRBJ2-1, with 9 bases fitting TRBD2. The CDR3 bases are TGTGCCAGCACCACGACTAGCGGCCGAAACAACGAGCAGTTCTTC. Its translation: CASTTTSGRNNEQFF. The full variable domain, completed using reference TRBV28 and TRBJ2-1, is DVKVTQSSRYLVKRTGEKVFLECVQDMDHENMFWYRQDPGLGLRLIYFSYDVKMKEKGDIPEGYSVSREKKERFSLILESASTNQTSMYLCASTTTSGRNNEQFFGPGTRLTVL.